The source of this T cell receptor (beta chain) is a study of beta chain features in type 1 diabetes. Study at large: Healthy donors, compared against patients, showed similar age, gender and cell yields. Overall study results and limits: Type 1 diabetes patients had moderately but significantly shorter TCRB CDR3s in all four CD4+ subsets. VDJ junctions in type 1 diabetes patients carried more deletions and fewer insertions.

All of the isolated RNA was reverse transcribed, so expressed TCRB transcripts were sequenced. Sequencing used immunoSEQ multiplex PCR; TCRdb keeps in-frame clones, though not all of them. The repertoire has 300,000 to 350,000 clones, approximately 10% of them found once; the top ten carry approximately 1%. V was cut by 6 bases and J by 2 bases, with 16 bases left in between. The CDR3 sequence is 15 residues long. CDR1 is MDHEN, CDR2 SYDVKM, per germline. This clone was seen a few times. Its antigen is unidentified. The sequencing input was central memory CD4+ T cells from blood. The rearrangement uses TRBV28 and TRBJ1-2; a possible D gene is TRBD1 (6 bases). This TCR came from a man under 40 with type 1 diabetes. The CDR3 sequence is CASRFPTGTNYGYTF. CDR3 nucleotides: TGTGCCAGCAGATTCCCGACAGGTACCAACTATGGCTACACCTTC.